This TCR beta chain was found in a study of CD8 T cells in ankylosing spondylitis. For TCR beta, libraries came from quantitative 5'-RACE with molecular barcodes. TCRdb recomputed calls from the 5' RACE reads with MiXCR, one row per CDR3 protein. The table lists approximately 500,000 distinct CDR3 sequences, about 13% of them singletons. Regarding this clonotype: Its antigen remains unidentified.

V lost 2 bases and J 0 bases, leaving 15 bases between the germline ends. Germline-derived CDR1 and CDR2 are DFQATT and SNEGSKA (reference sequence). The CDR3 totals 16 residues. Study results and caveats: CD8+ by phenotype, disease-linked clones were relatively rare in peripheral blood. Disease-linked clones reportedly showed significant enrichment in matched ankylosing spondylitis synovial fluid. Blood from ankylosing spondylitis patients appeared to carry a characteristic roughly 8-variant TCR beta motif. There were earlier reports of some motif variants in reactive arthritis synovial fluid and blood.

The J gene is TRBJ2-3, the V gene TRBV20-1; D is possibly TRBD2 (6 bases). Specimen: blood, either unsorted or a sorted T cell fraction (not recorded which). This TCR was recovered from a male donor with ankylosing spondylitis. CDR3 sequence (DNA): TGCAGTGCTAGATCCCCGACGGGGACTAGCACAGATACGCAGTATTTT. Translating it yields CSARSPTGTSTDTQYF.